A selection of T cell receptor beta chains follows, all from one sample in a study of T cell repertoires in cytomegalovirus infection. TCRdb analysed the reads with MiXCR anew, one entry per CDR3 protein. The sample contains about 740,000 distinct CDR3 sequences, about a third of which appear only once. The sample comprised PBMCs. The origin of the receptors is a human donor in good health (CMV status not recorded). Some clones in this sample may be carry-over from other donors' samples. CDR3s include the opening cysteine and the closing phenylalanine or tryptophan. A D gene is named only where the DNA matches it firmly. Size tells how often a clone was seen (once, few, many) or the class of an expanded clone, and some rows leave it out.

V gene,J gene,D gene,clone size,CDR3 DNA,CDR3 protein
TRBV7-2,TRBJ2-7,TRBD2,few,TGTGCCAGCCAACTTGGACTAGCGGGAGTAGGCGAGCAGTACTTC,CASQLGLAGVGEQYF
TRBV7-8,TRBJ1-5,TRBD1,.,TGTGCCAGCAGCTCGACGAACAGGGGGATCAATCAGCCCCAGCATTTT,CASSSTNRGINQPQHF
TRBV27,TRBJ2-1,.,few,TGTGCCAGCACCTCGCGCCGGTGGGGGTCCTACAATGAGCAGTTCTTC,CASTSRRWGSYNEQFF
TRBV12-3/TRBV12-4,TRBJ2-7,.,.,TGTGCCAGCAGGGGGGCGTCCTACGAGCAGTACTTC,CASRGASYEQYF
TRBV10-3,TRBJ1-2,.,once,TGTGCCATCAACGTGATTAACTATGGCTACACCTTC,CAINVINYGYTF
TRBV19,TRBJ2-7,.,few,TGTGCCACCCGGAAAGGCCGGAGCTCCTACGAGCAGTACTTC,CATRKGRSSYEQYF
TRBV10-3,TRBJ2-1,.,few,TGTGCCATCAGTGAGTCAGGGGATACGGTCACGGACGAGCAGTTCTTC,CAISESGDTVTDEQFF
TRBV30,TRBJ1-1,TRBD1,.,TGTGCCTGGGCTGACAGGGGGCGATTGAACACTGAAGCTTTCTTT,CAWADRGRLNTEAFF
TRBV6-8,TRBJ2-2,.,few,TGTGCCAGCAGTCGTAACCGGGAATACACCGGGGAGCTGTTTTTT,CASSRNREYTGELFF
TRBV7-2,TRBJ2-7,.,few,TGTGCCAGCAGCTATAGCCCCGCCCGGACCTACGAGCAGTACTTC,CASSYSPARTYEQYF
TRBV7-9,TRBJ1-1,TRBD1,.,TGTGCCAGCAGCTTAAACCAGGGGGCCCTACAGAACACTGAAGCTTTCTTT,CASSLNQGALQNTEAFF
TRBV6-5,TRBJ1-2,TRBD1,.,TGTGCCAGCAGTTACTCGGGACAGGGACACCCTAACTATGGCTACACCTTC,CASSYSGQGHPNYGYTF
TRBV18,TRBJ2-1,TRBD1,.,TGTGCCAGCTCAAGAACAGGGGGCGTCGGCCGCCTGCAATGGGGTGAGCAGTTCTTC,CASSRTGGVGRLQWGEQFF
TRBV27,TRBJ2-1,.,.,TGTGCCAGCAGTTTACAGGGGAGCCACAATGAGCAGTTCTTC,CASSLQGSHNEQFF
TRBV5-1,TRBJ2-7,.,.,TGCGCCAGCAGCTTGGGTTACGGGGACGAGCAGTACTTC,CASSLGYGDEQYF
TRBV11-1,TRBJ1-1,TRBD1,.,TGTGCCAGCAGCTTGGGGGACAGGGGGCGAGCGAACACTGAAGCTTTCTTT,CASSLGDRGRANTEAFF
TRBV7-8,TRBJ1-3,.,.,TGTGCCAGCAGCCCCCTGCGGGGGGGCAAAAACACCATATATTTT,CASSPLRGGKNTIYF
TRBV7-2,TRBJ2-1,.,many,TGTGCCAGCAGCCCACCCATGAACCAGTGGGGGGAAGAGCAGTTCTTC,CASSPPMNQWGEEQFF
TRBV28,TRBJ2-7,.,few,TGTGCCAGCAGTCGCAGGCTTTACGAGCAGTACTTC,CASSRRLYEQYF
TRBV7-2,TRBJ1-1,.,few,TGTGCCAGCAGCCATCCCCTGGGTCGGTGGTTCTTT,CASSHPLGRWFF
TRBV19,TRBJ2-1,.,.,TGTGCCAGTAGCCAAGAGGACTCCAGCTCCTACAATGAGCAGTTCTTC,CASSQEDSSSYNEQFF
TRBV12-3/TRBV12-4,TRBJ1-1,.,few,TGTGCCAGCAGCCCCCTTCGGGAGAACACTGAAGCTTTCTTT,CASSPLRENTEAFF
TRBV19,TRBJ1-5,.,.,TGTGCCAGTAGACTTAGTGGCAATCAGCCCCAGCATTTT,CASRLSGNQPQHF
TRBV27,TRBJ2-3,.,few,TGTGCCAGCAGTTCCGATACCGGACCTGTAGGTACAGATACGCAGTATTTT,CASSSDTGPVGTDTQYF
TRBV7-2,TRBJ2-4,TRBD1,few,TGTGCCAGCAGCTTAAAGTTGGGTACGGGCAGGGGGTGGTACATTCAGTACTTC,CASSLKLGTGRGWYIQYF
TRBV29-1,TRBJ1-3,.,.,TGCAGCGTAACCAAGAGCTCTGGAAACACCATATATTTT,CSVTKSSGNTIYF
TRBV3-1,TRBJ1-2,.,few,TGTGCCAGCAGCCAAGATCAGGGGTTCTATGGCTACACCTTC,CASSQDQGFYGYTF
TRBV20-1,TRBJ1-1,.,.,TGCTGTGCTACGGACGGATGGAACACTGAAGCTTTCTTT,CCATDGWNTEAFF
TRBV7-2,TRBJ2-2,TRBD2,many,TGTGCCAGCAGCCGTTCAGCGGGAGAGCCCCCCGGGGAGCTGTTTTTT,CASSRSAGEPPGELFF
TRBV10-2,TRBJ1-6,.,.,TGCGCCAGCAGTGAGTCGGACATTGAGGGATATAATTCACCCCTCCACTTT,CASSESDIEGYNSPLHF
TRBV7-2,TRBJ2-1,TRBD2,few,TGTGCCAGCAGTTATAGCGGGCCATTCGCTCGTCAGTTCTCCTACAATGAGCAGTTCTTC,CASSYSGPFARQFSYNEQFF
TRBV7-2,TRBJ2-3,TRBD2,many,TGTGCCAGCAGCTTAGCCGGGACTAGCGGGAGTCATAATACGCAGTATTTT,CASSLAGTSGSHNTQYF
TRBV4-1,TRBJ1-2,TRBD1,few,TGCGCCAGCAGCCAGGGACAGGGGGCAGGGAACTATGGCTACACCTTC,CASSQGQGAGNYGYTF
TRBV19,TRBJ2-2,TRBD1,few,TGTGCCAGTAGTATAGATCTGAGGGGGCCTTATTACCACGGGGAGCTGTTTTTT,CASSIDLRGPYYHGELFF
TRBV7-8,TRBJ1-4,.,many,TGTGCCAGCAGCTTAGAAAGACAGGCGGTAGTGGAAAAACTGTTTTTT,CASSLERQAVVEKLFF
TRBV5-5,TRBJ2-7,TRBD1,.,TGTGCCAGCAGCTTGGACCACCAGACAGGGAAGTTATCCTACGAGCAGTACTTC,CASSLDHQTGKLSYEQYF
TRBV6-5,TRBJ2-7,.,.,TGTGCCAGCAGTACAGGGCTCTATAGTTACGAGCAGTACTTC,CASSTGLYSYEQYF
TRBV2,TRBJ2-7,TRBD1,.,TGTGCCAGCAGGTCCGGGACAGAGCACGAGCAGTACTTC,CASRSGTEHEQYF
TRBV27,TRBJ1-5,.,.,TGTGCCAGCAGTTCGGGGACACCTAGCAATCAGCCCCAGCATTTT,CASSSGTPSNQPQHF
TRBV12-3/TRBV12-4,TRBJ1-1,.,.,TGTGCCAGCAGTCCCTTTGGGGGGGGCGGCTCTGAAGCTTTCTTT,CASSPFGGGGSEAFF
TRBV6-6,TRBJ1-4,.,.,TGTGCCAGCAGATTACCCGCAGGCTCCTGGATGGAACTGTTTTTT,CASRLPAGSWMELFF
TRBV15,TRBJ2-7,.,.,TGTGCCACCAGCAGAGATAGAGTAGACAAGGAGCAGTACTTC,CATSRDRVDKEQYF